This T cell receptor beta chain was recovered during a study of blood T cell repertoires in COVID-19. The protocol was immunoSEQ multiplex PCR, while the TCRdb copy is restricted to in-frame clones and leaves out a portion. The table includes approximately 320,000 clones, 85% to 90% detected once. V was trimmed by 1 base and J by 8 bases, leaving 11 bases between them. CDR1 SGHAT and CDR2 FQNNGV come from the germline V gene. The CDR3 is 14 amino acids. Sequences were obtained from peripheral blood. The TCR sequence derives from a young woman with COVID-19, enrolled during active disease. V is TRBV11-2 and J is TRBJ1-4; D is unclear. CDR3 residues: CASSLGRVGEKLFF. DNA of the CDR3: TGTGCCAGCAGCTTAGGGAGGGTTGGGGAAAAACTGTTTTTT.